Here is one T cell receptor (beta chain) with its context. No antigen is known for it. These data originate in a study of graft-versus-host responses after intestinal transplantation. Study-wide background: For approximately 3 years after anti-thymocyte globulin induction, all recipients took tacrolimus and steroids. Overall study findings and caveats: In recipient marrow, GvH clones were found, and some appeared first in ileum or blood. Early HvG declines after transplant were associated with peak circulating GvH clone levels. High graft-versus-host to host-versus-graft clonal ratios were seen in allografts of patients with graft-donor T cell macrochimerism.

Repertoires were generated with immunoSEQ multiplex PCR, while TCRdb's copy carries only in-frame clones and drops some. The sample records about 130,000 clones, roughly 92% being singletons. Germline lookup yields CDR1 SGHTA and CDR2 FQGTGA. The CDR3 is made up of 14 amino acids. J gave up 4 bases and V 5 bases, and 6 bases lay outside the gene matches. The specimen was unstimulated CD4+ T cells sorted from spleen or lymph node cells, collected before intestinal transplant. The chain uses TRBV7-3 and TRBJ2-7; 9 positions match TRBD1. The TCR was taken from a human donor who received an intestinal transplant. The CDR3 protein is CASSPDRGSYEQYF. CDR3 bases: TGTGCCAGCAGCCCGGACAGGGGATCTTACGAGCAGTACTTC.